This note documents a single TCR beta chain sequence. The data originate from a study of CD8 T cells in Susac syndrome. RNA was extracted with the RNeasy kit, and a quantity of roughly 0.5 to 1 ug was reverse transcribed using random hexamers. TCRdb processed the immunoSEQ multiplex PCR reads anew with MiXCR; each CDR3 protein has one entry. The profile shows tens of thousands of distinct CDR3 sequences, 85% to 95% of them singletons. Sequences were obtained from CD4+ T cells from PBMCs. This sequence originates from a human donor with Susac syndrome.

In DNA form, the CDR3 reads TGTGCCAGCAGCCCAGCGGCTAATGAAAAACTGTTTTTT. This codes for CASSPAANEKLFF. The chain recombines TRBV9 with TRBJ1-4; no definite D call. The CDR3 contains 13 residues. Between the trimmed V and J ends, which lost 4 bases and 3 bases, there was a span of 7 bases. CDR1 and CDR2 (germline): SGDLS, YYNGEE.